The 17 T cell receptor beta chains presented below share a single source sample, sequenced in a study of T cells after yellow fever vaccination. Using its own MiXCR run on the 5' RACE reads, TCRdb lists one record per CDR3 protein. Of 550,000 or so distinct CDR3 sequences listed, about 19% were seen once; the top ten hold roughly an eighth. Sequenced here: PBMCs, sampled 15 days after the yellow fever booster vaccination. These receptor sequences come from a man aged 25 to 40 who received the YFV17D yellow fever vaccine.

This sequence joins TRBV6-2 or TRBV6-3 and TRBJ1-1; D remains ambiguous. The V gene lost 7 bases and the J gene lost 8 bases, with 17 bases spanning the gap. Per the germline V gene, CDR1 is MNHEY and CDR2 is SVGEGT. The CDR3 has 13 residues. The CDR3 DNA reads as TGTGCCAGCACCGAAGTGGGAATCGGGGAAGCTTTCTTT. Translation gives CASTEVGIGEAFF.

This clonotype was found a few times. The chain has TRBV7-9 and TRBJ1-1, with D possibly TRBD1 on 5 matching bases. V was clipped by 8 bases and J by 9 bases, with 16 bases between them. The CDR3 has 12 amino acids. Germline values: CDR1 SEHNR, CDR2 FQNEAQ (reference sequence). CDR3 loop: CASLKGRGQAFF. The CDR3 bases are TGTGCCAGCCTCAAAGGGAGGGGCCAAGCTTTCTTT.

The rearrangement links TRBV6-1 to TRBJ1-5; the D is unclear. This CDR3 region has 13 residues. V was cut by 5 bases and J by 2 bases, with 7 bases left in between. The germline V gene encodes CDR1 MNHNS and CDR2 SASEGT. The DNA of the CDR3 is TGTGCCAGCAGTAGTTTTGGCAATCAGCCCCAGCATTTT. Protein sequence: CASSSFGNQPQHF.

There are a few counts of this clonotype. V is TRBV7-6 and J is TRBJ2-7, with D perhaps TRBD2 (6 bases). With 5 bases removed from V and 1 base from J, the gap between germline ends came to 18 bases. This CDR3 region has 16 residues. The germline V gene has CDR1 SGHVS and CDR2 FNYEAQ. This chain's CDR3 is CASSNPSGGASYEQYF. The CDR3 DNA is TGTGCCAGCAGCAACCCCTCGGGCGGGGCGTCCTACGAGCAGTACTTC.

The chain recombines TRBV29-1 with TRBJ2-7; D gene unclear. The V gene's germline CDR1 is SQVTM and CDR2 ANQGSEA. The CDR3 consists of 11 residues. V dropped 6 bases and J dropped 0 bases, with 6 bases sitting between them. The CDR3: CSVTTSYEQYF. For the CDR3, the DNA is TGCAGCGTCACCACCTCCTACGAGCAGTACTTC.

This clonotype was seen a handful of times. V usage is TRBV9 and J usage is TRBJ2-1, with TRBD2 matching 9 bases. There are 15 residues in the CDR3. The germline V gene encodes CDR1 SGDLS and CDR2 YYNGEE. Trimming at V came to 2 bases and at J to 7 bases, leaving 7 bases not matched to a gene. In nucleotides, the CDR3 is TGTGCCAGCAGCGTTAGCGGGAGCCAGGGAAATGAGCAGTTCTTC. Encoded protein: CASSVSGSQGNEQFF.

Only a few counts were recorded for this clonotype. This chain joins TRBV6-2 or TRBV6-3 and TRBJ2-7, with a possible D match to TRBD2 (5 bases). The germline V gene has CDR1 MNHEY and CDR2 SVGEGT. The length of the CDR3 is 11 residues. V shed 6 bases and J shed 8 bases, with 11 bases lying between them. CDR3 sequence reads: CASRNGLKQYF. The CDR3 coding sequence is TGTGCCAGCAGAAATGGACTGAAGCAGTACTTC.

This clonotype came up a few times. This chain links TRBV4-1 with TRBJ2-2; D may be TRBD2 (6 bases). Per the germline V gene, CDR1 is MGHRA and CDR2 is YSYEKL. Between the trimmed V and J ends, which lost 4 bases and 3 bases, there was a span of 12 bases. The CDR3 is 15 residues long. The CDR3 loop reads CASSLGSSDTGELFF. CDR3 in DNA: TGCGCCAGCAGCCTCGGGAGTTCCGACACCGGGGAGCTGTTTTTT.

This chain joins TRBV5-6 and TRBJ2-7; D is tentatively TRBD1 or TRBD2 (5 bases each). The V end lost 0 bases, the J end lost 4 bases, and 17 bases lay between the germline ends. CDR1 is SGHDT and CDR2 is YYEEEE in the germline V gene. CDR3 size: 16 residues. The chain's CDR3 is CASSLEGVGGRYEQYF. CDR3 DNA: TGTGCCAGCAGCTTGGAAGGGGTTGGAGGTAGATACGAGCAGTACTTC.

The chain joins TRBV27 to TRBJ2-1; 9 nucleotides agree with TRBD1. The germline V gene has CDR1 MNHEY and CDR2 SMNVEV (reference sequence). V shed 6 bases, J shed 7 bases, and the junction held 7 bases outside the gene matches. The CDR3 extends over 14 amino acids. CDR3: CASRRRDRVNEQFF. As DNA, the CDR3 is TGTGCCAGCAGACGCCGGGACAGGGTGAATGAGCAGTTCTTC.

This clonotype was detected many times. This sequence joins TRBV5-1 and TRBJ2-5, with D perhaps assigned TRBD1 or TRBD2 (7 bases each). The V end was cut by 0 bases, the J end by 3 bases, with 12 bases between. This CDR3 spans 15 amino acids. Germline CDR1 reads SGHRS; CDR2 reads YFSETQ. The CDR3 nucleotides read TGCGCCAGCAGCTTGGGACAGGGAGGGGAAGAGACCCAGTACTTC. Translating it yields CASSLGQGGEETQYF.

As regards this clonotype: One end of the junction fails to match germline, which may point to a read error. The CDR3 nucleotides are TGCGCCGGCAGGGAAACTAGCGGGAGGTCTAATGAGCAGTTCTTC. Amino acid sequence: CAGRETSGRSNEQFF. The J gene is TRBJ2-1, the V gene TRBV10-2; 12 nucleotides match TRBD2. The CDR3 has 15 amino acids. CDR1 and CDR2 from the germline V gene are WSHSY and SAAADI.

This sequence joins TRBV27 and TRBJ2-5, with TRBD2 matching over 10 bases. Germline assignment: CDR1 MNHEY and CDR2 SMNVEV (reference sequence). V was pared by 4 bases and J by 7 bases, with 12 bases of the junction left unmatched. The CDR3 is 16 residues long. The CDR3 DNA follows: TGTGCCAGCAGTTCTCCCTTAGCGGGAGGAGACGGGACCCAGTACTTC. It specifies CASSSPLAGGDGTQYF.

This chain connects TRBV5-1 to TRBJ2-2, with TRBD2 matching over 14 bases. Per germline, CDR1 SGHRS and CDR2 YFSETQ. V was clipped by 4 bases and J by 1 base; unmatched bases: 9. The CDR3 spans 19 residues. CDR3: CASSGIGTSGSRNTGELFF. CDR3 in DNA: TGCGCCAGCAGCGGAATAGGGACTAGCGGGAGTCGGAACACCGGGGAGCTGTTTTTT.

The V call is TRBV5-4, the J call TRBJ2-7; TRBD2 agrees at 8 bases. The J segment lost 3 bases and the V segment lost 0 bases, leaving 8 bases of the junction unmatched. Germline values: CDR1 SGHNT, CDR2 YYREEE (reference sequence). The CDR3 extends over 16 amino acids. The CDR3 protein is CASSLGSLAGGYEQYF. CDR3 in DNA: TGTGCCAGCAGCTTGGGATCGTTGGCGGGAGGCTACGAGCAGTACTTC.

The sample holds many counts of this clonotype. The CDR3 reads CASSLQGETQYF. The CDR3 DNA reads as TGTGCCAGCAGCTTGCAGGGAGAGACCCAGTACTTC. V is TRBV7-2 and J is TRBJ2-5; TRBD1 is a possible D gene (5 bases). This CDR3 has 12 amino acids. CDR1 is SGHTA and CDR2 is FQGNSA in the germline V gene. With 3 bases removed from V and 4 bases from J, the gap between germline ends came to 6 bases.

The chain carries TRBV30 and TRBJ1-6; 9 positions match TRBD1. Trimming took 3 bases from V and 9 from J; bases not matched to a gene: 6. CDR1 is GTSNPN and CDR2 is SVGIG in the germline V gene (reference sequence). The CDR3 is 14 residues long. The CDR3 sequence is CAWRDRGIRSPLHF. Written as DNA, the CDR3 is TGTGCCTGGAGGGACAGGGGTATACGTTCACCCCTCCACTTT.